A selection of T cell receptor beta chains follows, all from one sample in a study of CD8 T cells in Susac syndrome. Each CDR3 protein gets one entry after TCRdb re-called the immunoSEQ multiplex PCR reads with MiXCR. The data show 100,000 to 150,000 distinct CDR3 sequences, approximately 94% seen once. What was sequenced was CD4+ T cells from PBMCs. These receptors originate from a human donor with multiple sclerosis. Each CDR3 is given with its conserved first and last residue. The D gene is left open where the match is weak. Only part of the rows carry a size: once, few, many, or a class if the clone is expanded.

d_gene: .
j_gene: TRBJ1-5
v_gene: TRBV18
abundance: .
CDR3aa: CASSPGRRYNQPQHF
CDR3nt: TGTGCCAGCTCACCCGGACGAAGGTACAATCAGCCCCAGCATTTT

d_gene: .
j_gene: TRBJ1-5
v_gene: TRBV12-5
abundance: .
CDR3aa: CASGFRIQQPQHF
CDR3nt: TGTGCTAGTGGTTTTCGTATTCAGCAGCCCCAGCATTTT

d_gene: TRBD1
j_gene: TRBJ2-2
v_gene: TRBV12-3/TRBV12-4
abundance: .
CDR3aa: CASRYRGELFF
CDR3nt: TGTGCCAGCAGGTACAGGGGAGAGCTGTTTTTT

d_gene: TRBD1
j_gene: TRBJ2-2
v_gene: TRBV5-1
abundance: .
CDR3aa: CASSPSGTGITGELFF
CDR3nt: TGCGCCAGCAGCCCCTCCGGGACAGGGATCACCGGGGAGCTGTTTTTT

d_gene: .
j_gene: TRBJ2-5
v_gene: TRBV7-9
abundance: .
CDR3aa: CASSLRAGPFQETQYF
CDR3nt: TGTGCCAGCAGCTTACGGGCAGGGCCATTCCAAGAGACCCAGTACTTC

d_gene: .
j_gene: TRBJ2-1
v_gene: TRBV25-1
abundance: .
CDR3aa: CASAQRGSSYNEQFF
CDR3nt: TGTGCCAGCGCCCAGAGGGGAAGCTCCTACAATGAGCAGTTCTTC

d_gene: TRBD1
j_gene: TRBJ2-7
v_gene: TRBV25-1
abundance: .
CDR3aa: CASSERDRGSEQYF
CDR3nt: TGTGCCAGCAGTGAAAGGGACAGGGGATCCGAGCAGTACTTC

d_gene: .
j_gene: TRBJ2-5
v_gene: TRBV12-3/TRBV12-4
abundance: .
CDR3aa: CASSGDQTYQETQYF
CDR3nt: TGTGCCAGCAGCGGGGACCAAACCTATCAAGAGACCCAGTACTTC

d_gene: .
j_gene: TRBJ2-3
v_gene: TRBV29-1
abundance: .
CDR3aa: CSVRSPLGTDTQYF
CDR3nt: TGCAGCGTTAGATCCCCCCTGGGCACAGATACGCAGTATTTT

d_gene: TRBD1
j_gene: TRBJ1-1
v_gene: TRBV4-3
abundance: once
CDR3aa: CASSQDGTGGSAFF
CDR3nt: TGCGCCAGCAGCCAAGACGGGACAGGGGGATCCGCTTTCTTT

d_gene: .
j_gene: TRBJ2-5
v_gene: TRBV7-2
abundance: .
CDR3aa: CASSKRTGGQETQYF
CDR3nt: TGTGCCAGCAGCAAAAGAACGGGGGGCCAGGAGACCCAGTACTTC

d_gene: TRBD1
j_gene: TRBJ2-1
v_gene: TRBV4-1
abundance: .
CDR3aa: CASSQDDRVNEQFF
CDR3nt: TGCGCCAGCAGCCAAGATGACAGGGTCAATGAGCAGTTCTTC

d_gene: TRBD2
j_gene: TRBJ2-3
v_gene: TRBV7-2
abundance: .
CDR3aa: CASSPTLAGGTDTQYF
CDR3nt: TGTGCCAGCAGCCCGACCCTAGCGGGGGGGACAGATACGCAGTATTTT

d_gene: .
j_gene: TRBJ1-1
v_gene: TRBV5-8
abundance: .
CDR3aa: CASAAGTGNTEAFF
CDR3nt: TGTGCCAGCGCCGCCGGGACGGGGAACACTGAAGCTTTCTTT

d_gene: .
j_gene: TRBJ2-7
v_gene: TRBV19
abundance: .
CDR3aa: CASSIPNSYEQYF
CDR3nt: TGTGCCAGTAGTATACCGAATTCCTACGAGCAGTACTTC

d_gene: .
j_gene: TRBJ2-3
v_gene: TRBV7-9
abundance: .
CDR3aa: CASSLRDSRTDTQYF
CDR3nt: TGTGCCAGCAGCCTCCGGGACTCCCGCACAGATACGCAGTATTTT

d_gene: .
j_gene: TRBJ2-1
v_gene: TRBV5-1
abundance: .
CDR3aa: CASSLNPSYNEQFF
CDR3nt: TGCGCCAGCAGCTTAAATCCCTCCTACAATGAGCAGTTCTTC

d_gene: TRBD2
j_gene: TRBJ2-3
v_gene: TRBV5-4
abundance: .
CDR3aa: CASRDGLAGVGDTQYF
CDR3nt: TGTGCCAGCAGGGATGGACTAGCGGGGGTGGGAGATACGCAGTATTTT

d_gene: .
j_gene: TRBJ2-3
v_gene: TRBV11-2
abundance: .
CDR3aa: CASSLVARRRTDTQYF
CDR3nt: TGTGCCAGCAGCTTAGTGGCCAGGCGCCGCACAGATACGCAGTATTTT

d_gene: .
j_gene: TRBJ2-5
v_gene: TRBV20-1
abundance: .
CDR3aa: CSARAPKGQETQYF
CDR3nt: TGCAGTGCTAGAGCACCAAAGGGGCAAGAGACCCAGTACTTC

d_gene: .
j_gene: TRBJ1-1
v_gene: TRBV12-3/TRBV12-4
abundance: .
CDR3aa: CASSPWGGVNTEAFF
CDR3nt: TGTGCCAGCAGTCCATGGGGGGGAGTAAACACTGAAGCTTTCTTT

d_gene: .
j_gene: TRBJ1-5
v_gene: TRBV10-3
abundance: .
CDR3aa: CAISNSGTPQPQHF
CDR3nt: TGTGCCATCAGTAATTCCGGGACACCTCAGCCCCAGCATTTT

d_gene: .
j_gene: TRBJ2-3
v_gene: TRBV7-2
abundance: .
CDR3aa: CASNHRPGTDTQYF
CDR3nt: TGTGCCAGCAACCACCGCCCTGGCACAGATACGCAGTATTTT

d_gene: .
j_gene: TRBJ1-6
v_gene: TRBV5-1
abundance: .
CDR3aa: CASSLGAESYNSPLHF
CDR3nt: TGCGCCAGCAGCTTGGGAGCAGAATCATATAATTCACCCCTCCACTTT

d_gene: .
j_gene: TRBJ1-4
v_gene: TRBV20-1
abundance: .
CDR3aa: CSATDSLGVKLFF
CDR3nt: TGCAGTGCTACAGACAGTTTGGGAGTAAAACTGTTTTTT

d_gene: .
j_gene: TRBJ2-7
v_gene: TRBV7-9
abundance: .
CDR3aa: CASSLVGSGEQYF
CDR3nt: TGTGCCAGCAGCTTAGTGGGGAGCGGCGAGCAGTACTTC

d_gene: TRBD1
j_gene: TRBJ2-3
v_gene: TRBV6-5
abundance: .
CDR3aa: CASSYKPPGQGMTDPDTQYF
CDR3nt: TGTGCCAGCAGTTACAAACCACCGGGACAGGGGATGACTGACCCAGATACGCAGTATTTT

d_gene: TRBD1
j_gene: TRBJ2-7
v_gene: TRBV5-1
abundance: .
CDR3aa: CASRGQGAGNEQYF
CDR3nt: TGCGCCAGCAGAGGACAGGGGGCTGGGAACGAGCAGTACTTC

d_gene: .
j_gene: TRBJ1-1
v_gene: TRBV19
abundance: .
CDR3aa: CASSITVNTEAFF
CDR3nt: TGTGCCAGTAGTATTACGGTAAACACTGAAGCTTTCTTT

d_gene: .
j_gene: TRBJ2-6
v_gene: TRBV2
abundance: once
CDR3aa: CAARSLSGANVLTF
CDR3nt: TGTGCCGCGAGGAGCCTCTCTGGGGCCAACGTCCTGACTTTC

d_gene: .
j_gene: TRBJ2-2
v_gene: TRBV20-1
abundance: .
CDR3aa: CSARDQGFGELFF
CDR3nt: TGCAGTGCTAGAGATCAGGGGTTCGGGGAGCTGTTTTTT

d_gene: .
j_gene: TRBJ2-1
v_gene: TRBV7-9
abundance: .
CDR3aa: CASSAWTENNEQFF
CDR3nt: TGTGCCAGCAGCGCGTGGACGGAGAACAATGAGCAGTTCTTC

d_gene: .
j_gene: TRBJ1-2
v_gene: TRBV19
abundance: .
CDR3aa: CASMKWGAGYGYTF
CDR3nt: TGTGCCAGTATGAAGTGGGGGGCAGGGTATGGCTACACCTTC

d_gene: .
j_gene: TRBJ1-4
v_gene: TRBV6-5
abundance: .
CDR3aa: CASSYGNTATNEKLFF
CDR3nt: TGTGCCAGCAGTTACGGGAACACAGCAACTAATGAAAAACTGTTTTTT

d_gene: .
j_gene: TRBJ1-2
v_gene: TRBV6-1
abundance: .
CDR3aa: CASSEGAGQAYGYTF
CDR3nt: TGCGCCAGCAGTGAAGGGGCAGGCCAGGCTTATGGCTACACCTTC

d_gene: .
j_gene: TRBJ2-5
v_gene: TRBV29-1
abundance: .
CDR3aa: CSVDDTGNQETQYF
CDR3nt: TGCAGCGTTGACGACACCGGGAACCAAGAGACCCAGTACTTC

d_gene: .
j_gene: TRBJ1-1
v_gene: TRBV6-2/TRBV6-3
abundance: .
CDR3aa: CASSLVMNTEAFF
CDR3nt: TGTGCCAGCAGTTTGGTCATGAACACTGAAGCTTTCTTT

d_gene: TRBD2
j_gene: TRBJ2-1
v_gene: TRBV6-4
abundance: .
CDR3aa: CASSPSAVWAGGRNEQFF
CDR3nt: TGTGCCAGCAGTCCCTCTGCCGTCTGGGCGGGGGGGCGGAATGAGCAGTTCTTC

d_gene: .
j_gene: TRBJ1-6
v_gene: TRBV30
abundance: .
CDR3aa: CAWNLGANSPLHF
CDR3nt: TGTGCCTGGAATCTTGGGGCGAATTCACCCCTCCACTTT

d_gene: TRBD1
j_gene: TRBJ1-1
v_gene: TRBV7-6
abundance: .
CDR3aa: CASSVGQGDDTEAFF
CDR3nt: TGTGCCAGCAGCGTCGGACAGGGTGACGACACTGAAGCTTTCTTT

d_gene: TRBD1
j_gene: TRBJ1-6
v_gene: TRBV3-1
abundance: .
CDR3aa: CASSDWTGFNSPLHF
CDR3nt: TGTGCCAGCAGCGATTGGACAGGCTTTAATTCACCCCTCCACTTT

d_gene: TRBD2
j_gene: TRBJ2-1
v_gene: TRBV19
abundance: .
CDR3aa: CASSIRLAGDEQFF
CDR3nt: TGTGCCAGTAGTATTAGACTAGCCGGCGATGAGCAGTTCTTC

d_gene: .
j_gene: TRBJ2-4
v_gene: TRBV7-8
abundance: .
CDR3aa: CASSSSRDIQYF
CDR3nt: TGTGCCAGCAGCTCATCTCGGGACATTCAGTACTTC